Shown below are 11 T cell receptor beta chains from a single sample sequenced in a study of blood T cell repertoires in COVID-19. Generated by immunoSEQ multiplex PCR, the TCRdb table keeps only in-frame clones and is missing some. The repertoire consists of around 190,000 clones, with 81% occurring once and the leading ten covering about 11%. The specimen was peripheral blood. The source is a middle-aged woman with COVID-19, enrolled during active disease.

The DNA of the CDR3 is TGTGCCACCGATGACAGGTGGGACGAAGAGACCCAGTACTTC. Its protein product is CATDDRWDEETQYF. The chain couples TRBV2 to TRBJ2-5, with a weak D call TRBD1 (6 bases). Trimming removed 10 bases from V and 3 bases from J, with 18 bases in between. The germline V gene has CDR1 SNHLY and CDR2 FYNNEI. The CDR3 consists of 14 residues.

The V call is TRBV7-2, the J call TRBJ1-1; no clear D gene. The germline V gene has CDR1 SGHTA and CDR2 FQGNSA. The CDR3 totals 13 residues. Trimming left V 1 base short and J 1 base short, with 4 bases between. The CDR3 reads CASSLDRNTEAFF. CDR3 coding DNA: TGTGCCAGCAGCTTAGATCGGAACACTGAAGCTTTCTTT.

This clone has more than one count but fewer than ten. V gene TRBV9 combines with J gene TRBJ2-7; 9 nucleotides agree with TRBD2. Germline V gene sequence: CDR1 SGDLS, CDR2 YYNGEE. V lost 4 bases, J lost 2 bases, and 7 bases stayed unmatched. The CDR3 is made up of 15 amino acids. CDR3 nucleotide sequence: TGTGCCAGCAGCCATAGACTAGCGGTTGCCTACGAGCAGTACTTC. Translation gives CASSHRLAVAYEQYF.

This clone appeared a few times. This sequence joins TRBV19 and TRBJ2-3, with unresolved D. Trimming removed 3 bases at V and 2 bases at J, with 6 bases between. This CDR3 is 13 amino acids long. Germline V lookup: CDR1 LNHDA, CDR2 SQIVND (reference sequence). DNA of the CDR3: TGTGCCAGTAGTATGGGCCTCACAGATACGCAGTATTTT. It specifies CASSMGLTDTQYF.

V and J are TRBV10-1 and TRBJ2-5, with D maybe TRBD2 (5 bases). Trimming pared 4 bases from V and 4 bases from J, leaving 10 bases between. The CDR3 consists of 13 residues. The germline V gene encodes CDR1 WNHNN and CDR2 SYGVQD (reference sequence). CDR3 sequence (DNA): TGCGCCAGCAGTGGAGGGTTTGGAGAGACCCAGTACTTC. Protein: CASSGGFGETQYF.

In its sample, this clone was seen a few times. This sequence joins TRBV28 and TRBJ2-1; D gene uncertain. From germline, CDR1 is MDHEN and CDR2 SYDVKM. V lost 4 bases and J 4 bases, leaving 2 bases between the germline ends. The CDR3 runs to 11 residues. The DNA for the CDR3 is TGTGCCAGCAGTTCTTACAATGAGCAGTTCTTC. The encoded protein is CASSSYNEQFF.

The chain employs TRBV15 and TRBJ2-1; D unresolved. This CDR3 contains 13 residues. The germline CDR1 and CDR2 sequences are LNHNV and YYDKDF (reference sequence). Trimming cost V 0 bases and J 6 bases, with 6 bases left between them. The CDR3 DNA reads TGTGCCACCAGCAGAGAGAACGGCAATGAGCAGTTCTTC. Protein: CATSRENGNEQFF.

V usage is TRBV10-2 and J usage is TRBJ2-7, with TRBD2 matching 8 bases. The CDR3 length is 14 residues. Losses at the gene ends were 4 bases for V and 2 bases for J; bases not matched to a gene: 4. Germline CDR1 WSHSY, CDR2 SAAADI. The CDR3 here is CASSAPGLAYEQYV. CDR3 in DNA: TGCGCCAGCAGTGCCCCGGGACTAGCCTACGAGCAGTACGTC.

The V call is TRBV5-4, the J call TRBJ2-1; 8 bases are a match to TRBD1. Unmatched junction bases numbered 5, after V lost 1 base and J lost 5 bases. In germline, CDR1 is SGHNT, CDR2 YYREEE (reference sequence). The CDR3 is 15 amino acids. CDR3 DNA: TGTGCCAGCAGCTTGATGACAGGGGCCGACAATGAGCAGTTCTTC. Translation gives CASSLMTGADNEQFF. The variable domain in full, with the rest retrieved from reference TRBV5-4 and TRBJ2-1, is ETGVTQSPTHLIKTRGQQVTLRCSSQSGHNTVSWYQQALGQGPQFIFQYYREEENGRGNFPPRFSGLQFPNYSSELNVNALELDDSALYLCASSLMTGADNEQFFGPGTRLTVL.

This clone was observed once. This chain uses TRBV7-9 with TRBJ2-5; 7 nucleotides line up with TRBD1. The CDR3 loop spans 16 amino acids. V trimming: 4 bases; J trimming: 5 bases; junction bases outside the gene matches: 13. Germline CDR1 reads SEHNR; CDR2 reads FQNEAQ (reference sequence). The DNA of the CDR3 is TGTGCCAGCAGCTCAGGGACAGCCAACCTGGGGGAGACCCAGTACTTC. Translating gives CASSSGTANLGETQYF.

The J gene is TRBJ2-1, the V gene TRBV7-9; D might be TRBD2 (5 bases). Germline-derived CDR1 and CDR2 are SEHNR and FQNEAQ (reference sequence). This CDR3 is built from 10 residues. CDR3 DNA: TGTGGAGTAGCGACCGATGAGCAGTTCTTC. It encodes CGVATDEQFF.